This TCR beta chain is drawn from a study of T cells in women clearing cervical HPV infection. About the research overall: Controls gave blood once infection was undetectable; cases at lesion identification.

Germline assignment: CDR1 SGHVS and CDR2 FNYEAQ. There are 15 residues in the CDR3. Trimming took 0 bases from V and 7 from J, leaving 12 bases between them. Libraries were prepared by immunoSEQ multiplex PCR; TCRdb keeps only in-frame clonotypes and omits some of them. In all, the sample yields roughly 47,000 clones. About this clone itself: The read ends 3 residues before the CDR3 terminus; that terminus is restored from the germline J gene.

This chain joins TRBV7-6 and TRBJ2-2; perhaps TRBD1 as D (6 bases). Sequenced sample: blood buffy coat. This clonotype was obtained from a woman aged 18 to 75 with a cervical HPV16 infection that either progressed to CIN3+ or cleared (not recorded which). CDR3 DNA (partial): TGTGCCAGCAGCTTAGCGTGGACAGATGGCGGGGAG. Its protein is CASSLAWTDGGE. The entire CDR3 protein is CASSLAWTDGGELFF. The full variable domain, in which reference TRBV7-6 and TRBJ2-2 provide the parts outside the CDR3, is GAGVSQSPRYKVTKRGQDVALRCDPISGHVSLYWYRQALGQGPEFLTYFNYEAQQDKSGLPNDRFSAERPEGSISTLTIQRTEQRDSAMYRCASSLAWTDGGELFFGEGSRLTVL.